This T cell receptor (beta chain) was captured by sequencing in a study of T cell responses to AZD1222 COVID-19 vaccine (dated by TCRdb to the early 2020s). Regarding the study in general: TCR sequencing was performed for 233 trial participants, of whom 207 were given two doses of AZD1222 and around 25 were given two doses of MenACWY control vaccine. Enrollment into the trials was organized by age into subgroups of 18-55, 56-69 and 70-plus years, and those subgroups contained about 150, 27 and 61 TCR-sequenced participants, respectively. The paper as a whole reports these results and caveats: A significant rise in spike-specific TCR breadth and depth was observed after two AZD1222 doses relative to day 0 and relative to MenACWY recipients. The 56-69-year group was small, and its depth increase did not reach significance, likely because of low power. Because no samples from the day 14 peak response were available, repertoires could be characterized only after the peak T cell response. Participants were mostly white British, with more females than males. The authors suggested clonal diversity may have been underestimated. Reportedly, almost half of the unique spike-specific TCRs recognized epitopes lying outside the regions that are mutated in the B.1.351 and B.1.1.7 variants. The whole spike protein was spanned by vaccine-associated CD4 TCRs, and dominant responses were seen in regions 160-218 and 743-854. Conclusions about previously exposed vaccinees are limited, since just six AZD1222 recipients were seropositive for SARS-CoV-2 at baseline.

This specimen's time point label, per the study, means: about 28 days (+/-7) after the second vaccine dose. Explained via the paper, the treatment or condition label denotes: meningococcal conjugate vaccine given as trial control. The vaccinee samples were drawn from two UK trials, COV001 and COV002, one of which was a single-blind randomized controlled phase 2/3 trial testing AZD1222 (ChAdOx1 nCoV-19) in healthy adults. For TCRbeta chain sequencing, PBMC samples from trial participants were taken at day 0 and at day 28 after the second dose. The CDR3 regions of human TCRbeta chains were subjected to immunosequencing. Under the source paper's analysis protocol: Repertoire TCRs were matched against a reference library of SARS-CoV-2-specific TCRs generated with the MIRA antigen-specificity platform. Breadth meant the fraction of unique TCRs that were SARS-CoV-2-associated, whereas depth meant the fraction of total T cells that were SARS-CoV-2-associated. Each spike-specific TCR was assigned to its reactive spike region and to a CD4 or CD8 class using the MIRA data. Log10-transformed breadth and depth values were compared by one-way ANOVA with Sidak's multiple comparisons tests. TCRdb provides this immuneACCESS table in a form limited to in-frame rearrangements. Some clones are lacking; in checked studies, under half of them reflect an unresolved V gene, and why the rest are absent is not known. That table gives V, J and clone size, and the DNA gave D and trimming. The sample data list about 140,000 clones, and approximately 91% of these were observed just once. About 5% of the sample is taken by the ten largest.

Worth noting for this clone: What this receptor recognizes is not known. Base qualities are not provided; no much larger clone lies one nucleotide away.

The germline V gene supplies CDR1 SQVTM and CDR2 ANQGSEA. Trimming leaves V shorter by 4 bases and J shorter by 6 bases, with the junction holding 4 bases beyond the gene matches. The CDR3, from cysteine to phenylalanine, totals 13 residues. Of all the DNA, just the CDR3 is kept, 39 bases in frame from base 1. This receptor was obtained from an adult who received the MenACWY meningococcal vaccine as a control. This sample comprised peripheral blood, obtained 28 days after the second dose of the MenACWY control vaccine. The chain joins TRBV29-1 to TRBJ2-3, and TRBD2 matches 10 of the central bases. The CDR3 reads CSVGASGSDTQYF. The DNA sequence is TGCAGCGTTGGGGCTAGCGGGAGTGATACGCAGTATTTT.